A selection of T cell receptor beta chains follows, all from one sample in a study of OX40 agonist ivuxolimab in advanced cancers. Here immunoSEQ multiplex PCR was the method, and the copy in TCRdb shows in-frame clones only, minus some. Among approximately 67,000 clones listed, approximately 90% were seen once. The sequencing used CD4+ or CD8+ T cells sorted from blood, collected in a trial of the OX40 agonist ivuxolimab. The receptors come from an adult with an advanced solid tumor such as melanoma, head and neck, liver or kidney cancer. CDR3s include the opening cysteine and the closing phenylalanine or tryptophan. A D gene is named only where the DNA matches it firmly. Not every row has a clone size; where given, it reads once, few, many or a size class.

>TRBJ1-2|NA|NA|TRBV15
CATSSTGNYGYTF
TGTGCCACCAGCAGTACAGGGAACTATGGCTACACCTTC
>TRBJ2-5|TRBD2|NA|TRBV7-3
CASSLIPSGMETQYF
TGTGCCAGCAGCTTAATCCCTAGCGGGATGGAGACCCAGTACTTC
>TRBJ2-1|NA|NA|TRBV27
CASSLYNEQFF
TGTGCCAGCAGTCTATACAATGAGCAGTTCTTC
>TRBJ1-2|NA|NA|TRBV27
CASSLGGGGNYGYTF
TGTGCCAGCAGTTTAGGGGGGGGAGGTAACTATGGCTACACCTTC
>TRBJ2-7|NA|NA|TRBV5-4
CASSRRTDGYEQYF
TGTGCCAGCAGCCGCCGAACGGACGGGTACGAGCAGTACTTC
>TRBJ1-2|NA|NA|TRBV9
CASSLLPGANYGYTF
TGTGCCAGCAGCTTACTCCCGGGGGCTAACTATGGCTACACCTTC
>TRBJ2-2|NA|NA|TRBV19
CASSMGSRGKATGELFF
TGTGCCAGTAGTATGGGGAGCAGGGGAAAAGCGACCGGGGAGCTGTTTTTT
>TRBJ2-7|NA|NA|TRBV4-2
CASSRGYEQYF
TGTGCCAGCTCAAGGGGCTACGAGCAGTACTTC
>TRBJ2-3|NA|NA|TRBV4-1
CASSSQGGGRGADTQYF
TGCGCCAGCAGTTCTCAAGGGGGGGGCCGAGGTGCAGATACGCAGTATTTT
>TRBJ2-7|NA|NA|TRBV4-2
CASSHLNGGDLGEQYF
TGTGCCAGCAGCCACCTAAACGGGGGAGATTTAGGCGAGCAGTACTTC
>TRBJ2-1|TRBD2|NA|TRBV27
CASSLETSDYNEQFF
TGTGCCAGCAGTTTGGAGACTAGCGACTACAATGAGCAGTTCTTC
>TRBJ1-5|NA|NA|TRBV19
CASTPRDSNQPQHF
TGTGCCAGTACTCCTAGGGATAGCAATCAGCCCCAGCATTTT
>TRBJ1-1|TRBD1|once|TRBV6-5
CASSYIGQGLTEAFF
TGTGCCAGCAGTTACATCGGACAGGGTCTCACTGAAGCTTTCTTT
>TRBJ1-1|NA|NA|TRBV25-1
CASSESRQGQDTEAFF
TGTGCCAGCAGTGAATCCCGCCAGGGGCAGGACACTGAAGCTTTCTTT
>TRBJ2-7|NA|NA|TRBV6-5
CASSYSQTGPYEQYF
TGTGCCAGCAGTTACTCGCAAACAGGACCCTACGAGCAGTACTTC
>TRBJ2-5|NA|NA|TRBV27
CASSLLGDEQYF
TGTGCCAGCAGTTTATTGGGGGATGAGCAGTACTTC
>TRBJ2-1|TRBD1|NA|TRBV29-1
CSSTGAVPTYNEQFF
TGCAGTTCGACAGGGGCCGTTCCCACCTACAATGAGCAGTTCTTC
>TRBJ1-1|NA|NA|TRBV7-6
CASSLEDTEAFF
TGTGCCAGCAGCTTAGAAGACACTGAAGCTTTCTTT
>TRBJ1-1|NA|NA|TRBV30
CAWGGGTPSSGTEAFF
TGTGCCTGGGGGGGCGGGACACCGTCGTCGGGCACTGAAGCTTTCTTT
>TRBJ2-7|TRBD1|NA|TRBV5-1
CASSLNRDSGGYEQYF
TGCGCCAGCAGCTTGAATCGGGACAGCGGAGGCTACGAGCAGTACTTC
>TRBJ2-7|NA|once|TRBV7-2
CASSFLGSPYEQYF
TGTGCCAGCAGCTTCCTGGGAAGCCCCTACGAGCAGTACTTC
>TRBJ1-1|NA|NA|TRBV6-5
CASSFYSGYGSTEAFF
TGTGCCAGCAGTTTCTATTCAGGGTATGGATCCACTGAAGCTTTCTTT
>TRBJ2-7|TRBD2|NA|TRBV6-4
CASSVAGGSDEQYF
TGTGCCAGCAGTGTGGCGGGAGGTAGCGACGAGCAGTACTTC
>TRBJ1-1|NA|few|TRBV19
CASSRGGNTEAFF
TGTGCCAGTAGTAGAGGGGGGAACACTGAAGCTTTCTTT
>TRBJ2-7|TRBD1|NA|TRBV7-9
CASSYRDSYEQYF
TGTGCCAGCAGCTACCGGGACAGCTACGAGCAGTACTTC
>TRBJ2-1|TRBD1|NA|TRBV7-9
CASSFRDRVFNEQFF
TGTGCCAGCAGCTTCCGGGACAGGGTTTTCAATGAGCAGTTCTTC
>TRBJ1-4|TRBD1|NA|TRBV7-9
CASSSLTGDGKLFF
TGTGCCAGCAGCTCCTTGACAGGGGATGGAAAACTGTTTTTT
>TRBJ1-1|NA|NA|TRBV9
CASSVEGITTMSTEAFF
TGTGCCAGCAGCGTAGAGGGTATTACTACAATGAGCACTGAAGCTTTCTTT
>TRBJ2-3|NA|NA|TRBV5-5
CASSLVPPDTQYF
TGTGCCAGCAGCTTGGTCCCCCCAGATACGCAGTATTTT
>TRBJ2-1|NA|NA|TRBV19
CASSIGTRSNNEQFF
TGTGCCAGTAGTATAGGAACTCGTTCCAACAATGAGCAGTTCTTC
>TRBJ1-2|NA|NA|TRBV7-9
CASSALTSPDSAYGYTF
TGTGCCAGCAGCGCTTTAACCTCTCCGGACAGCGCCTATGGCTACACCTTC
>TRBJ2-5|TRBD2|NA|TRBV7-7
CASSLGEGMETQYF
TGTGCTAGCAGCTTAGGGGAGGGTATGGAGACCCAGTACTTC
>TRBJ1-1|NA|few|TRBV9
CASSVGPGAAEAFF
TGTGCCAGCAGCGTAGGTCCGGGGGCGGCTGAAGCTTTCTTT
>TRBJ1-5|NA|NA|TRBV5-5
CASTPGGTGNQPQHF
TGTGCCAGCACCCCGGGGGGCACGGGCAATCAGCCCCAGCATTTT
>TRBJ2-1|NA|NA|TRBV11-3
CASSPRGSGEQFF
TGTGCCAGCAGCCCCCGGGGTAGCGGTGAGCAGTTCTTC
>TRBJ2-5|NA|once|TRBV4-1
CASSQGNRQETQYF
TGCGCCAGCAGCCAAGGAAACCGCCAAGAGACCCAGTACTTC
>TRBJ1-2|NA|NA|TRBV11-2
CASSLGPTVNYGYTF
TGTGCCAGCAGCTTAGGACCGACAGTAAACTATGGCTACACCTTC
>TRBJ1-1|NA|NA|TRBV27
CASSPIGRRNTEAFF
TGTGCCAGCAGTCCGATCGGACGGAGGAACACTGAAGCTTTCTTT
>TRBJ1-1|NA|NA|TRBV30
CAWALGGGGTEAFF
TGTGCCTGGGCGTTAGGGGGGGGAGGCACTGAAGCTTTCTTT
>TRBJ1-2|NA|once|TRBV7-8
CASSLNEGSNYGYTF
TGTGCCAGCAGCTTAAATGAGGGCTCTAACTATGGCTACACCTTC
>TRBJ2-7|NA|NA|TRBV27
CASSWHSSYEQYF
TGTGCCAGCAGTTGGCATTCTAGTTACGAGCAGTACTTC
>TRBJ2-1|TRBD2|NA|TRBV7-2
CASSLATSPNEQFF
TGTGCCAGCAGCTTAGCGACTAGCCCAAATGAGCAGTTCTTC
>TRBJ2-2|NA|once|TRBV7-9
CASGKYPPPGTGELFF
TGTGCCAGCGGCAAATACCCTCCCCCTGGGACCGGGGAGCTGTTTTTT
>TRBJ2-7|NA|NA|TRBV19
CASSDSPPYEQYF
TGTGCCAGTAGCGACAGCCCTCCCTACGAGCAGTACTTC
>TRBJ2-1|TRBD2|NA|TRBV27
CASSAGGPYNEQFF
TGTGCCAGCAGCGCGGGGGGCCCCTACAATGAGCAGTTCTTC
>TRBJ1-4|NA|NA|TRBV2
CASSGLEGWHEKLFF
TGTGCCAGCAGTGGTTTAGAGGGGTGGCATGAAAAACTGTTTTTT
>TRBJ1-1|NA|few|TRBV28
CASKVFGTEAFF
TGTGCCAGCAAGGTTTTTGGCACTGAAGCTTTCTTT
>TRBJ1-6|NA|NA|TRBV13
CASSSTRTANSPLHF
TGTGCCAGCAGTTCCACCCGGACAGCCAATTCACCCCTCCACTTT
>TRBJ1-1|NA|NA|TRBV19
CASSIDRENTEAFF
TGTGCCAGTAGTATAGATCGGGAGAACACTGAAGCTTTCTTT
>TRBJ2-7|NA|NA|TRBV27
CASRTEVATYEQYF
TGTGCCAGCCGCACTGAGGTAGCCACCTACGAGCAGTACTTC
>TRBJ1-4|NA|NA|TRBV10-3
CAISDPRTAPIGKLFF
TGTGCCATCAGTGACCCTAGGACAGCCCCTATTGGAAAACTGTTTTTT
>TRBJ2-7|NA|NA|TRBV7-2
CASSRGSVSEQYF
TGTGCCAGCAGCAGGGGATCCGTCTCCGAGCAGTACTTC
>TRBJ1-2|TRBD1|NA|TRBV15
CATSPPGGIGYGYTF
TGTGCCACCAGCCCCCCAGGGGGTATAGGCTATGGCTACACCTTC